The 27 T cell receptor beta chains listed next were all sequenced from one sample in a study of blood T cells in healthy people across ages. With a J-beta primer mix and a sample-barcoded 5' primer, a second PCR ran about 6 to 11 cycles. One entry per CDR3 protein, called by TCRdb with MiXCR from the 5' RACE reads. The sample has about 1.6 million distinct CDR3 sequences, approximately 32% seen once; the top ten hold around 10%. Sequenced input: blood. The receptor set was obtained from a woman aged 25 to 45 in good health.

This clonotype was seen ten or more times. The chain employs TRBV7-3 and TRBJ2-1; tentative D call: TRBD2 (7 bases). CDR1 is SGHTA, CDR2 FQGTGA, per germline. The CDR3 loop spans 15 amino acids. Trimming pared 5 bases from V and 4 bases from J, leaving 15 bases between. The CDR3 bases are TGTGCCAGCAGCCCAAGGGGGGGAGCGTACAATGAGCAGTTCTTC. This sequence encodes CASSPRGGAYNEQFF. Drawing the rest from reference TRBV7-3 and TRBJ2-1, the complete variable domain is GAGVSQTPSNKVTEKGKYVELRCDPISGHTALYWYRQSLGQGPEFLIYFQGTGAADDSGLPNDRFFAVRPEGSVSTLKIQRTERGDSAVYLCASSPRGGAYNEQFFGPGTRLTVL.

The chain links TRBV7-9 to TRBJ1-1, with D unresolved. Germline V gives CDR1 SEHNR, CDR2 FQNEAQ (reference sequence). The CDR3 spans 13 residues. Trimming took 4 bases from V and 7 from J, leaving 13 bases between them. Written as DNA, the CDR3 is TGTGCCAGCAGCTCTCACCGGGAGGATGAAGCTTTCTTT. Residues: CASSSHREDEAFF.

This clonotype was observed a handful of times. CDR3 amino acids: CASSVGLAGAGNEQFF. CDR3 coding DNA: TGTGCCAGCAGCGTAGGACTAGCGGGAGCTGGCAATGAGCAGTTCTTC. The chain recombines TRBV9 with TRBJ2-1; TRBD2 matches at 12 bases. This CDR3 region has 16 residues. CDR1 SGDLS and CDR2 YYNGEE come from the germline V gene. J lost 6 bases, V lost 0 bases, and 4 bases had no gene match. The full variable domain, completed using reference TRBV9 and TRBJ2-1, is DSGVTQTPKHLITATGQRVTLRCSPRSGDLSVYWYQQSLDQGLQFLIQYYNGEERAKGNILERFSAQQFPDLHSELNLSSLELGDSALYFCASSVGLAGAGNEQFFGPGTRLTVL.

The rearrangement uses TRBV11-2 and TRBJ2-3; 9 positions agree with TRBD2. Germline CDR1 reads SGHAT; CDR2 reads FQNNGV. The V and J ends lost 4 bases and 4 bases, in that order; junction bases with no gene match: 6. CDR3 size: 15 residues. CDR3 amino acids: CASSSAGGRADTQYF. CDR3 nucleotide sequence: TGTGCCAGCAGCTCAGCGGGGGGCCGGGCAGATACGCAGTATTTT.

This clonotype was observed at least ten times. This chain connects TRBV20-1 to TRBJ2-7, with D perhaps TRBD2 (6 bases). This CDR3 contains 15 residues. V was shortened by 6 bases and J by 0 bases, with 18 bases between the two germline ends. Per germline, CDR1 DFQATT and CDR2 SNEGSKA (reference sequence). The CDR3 bases are TGCAGTGCGCCGATGACTAGTGGGAGCTCCTACGAGCAGTACTTC. The encoded protein is CSAPMTSGSSYEQYF.

Comments on this clonotype: A read error is possible here, since a much larger clone lies one base away. The chain couples TRBV7-9 to TRBJ2-6; 7 bases align to TRBD2. This CDR3 spans 17 amino acids. Germline CDR1 and CDR2: SEHNR and FQNEAQ (reference sequence). The CDR3 DNA is TGTGTCAGCAGCCCTTCTCGCGGGGGCTCTGGGGCCAACGTCCTGACTTTC. The encoded protein is CVSSPSRGGSGANVLTF.

Points on this clonotype: The junction shows a germline mismatch at one end, possibly a read error. The V gene is TRBV9, the J gene TRBJ2-7; 7 bases line up with TRBD2. The CDR3 loop spans 15 amino acids. Germline V gene sequence: CDR1 SGDLS, CDR2 YYNGEE. The CDR3 protein is CASSVGGRESDERYF. For the CDR3, the DNA is TGTGCCAGCAGCGTAGGTGGGCGGGAGTCCGACGAGCGGTACTTC.

The CDR3: CASKASGGQSTQYF. CDR3 in DNA: TGTGCCAGCAAGGCTAGCGGGGGGCAGAGTACGCAGTATTTT. The rearrangement uses TRBV6-5 and TRBJ2-3, with 11 positions matching TRBD2. Losses at the gene ends were 7 bases for V and 8 bases for J; bases not matched to a gene: 8. Germline CDR1 MNHEY, CDR2 SVGAGI. This CDR3 spans 14 amino acids.

A single count supports this clonotype. The V and J genes are TRBV5-6 and TRBJ2-4; the D call may be TRBD1 or TRBD2 (5 bases each). CDR1 and CDR2 from the germline V gene are SGHDT and YYEEEE. Trimming stripped 0 bases from V and 13 bases from J, with 23 bases between. The CDR3 runs to 16 residues. In nucleotides, the CDR3 is TGTGCCAGCAGCTTGGCCGTCGGGACCCTCTCTGGAGAGCAGTACTTC. This gives the protein CASSLAVGTLSGEQYF.

This clonotype was seen at least ten times. The chain carries TRBV7-3 and TRBJ2-5; 7 bases line up with TRBD2. The CDR3 covers 15 residues. V lost 7 bases and J lost 3; bases outside the gene matches: 11. Germline CDR1 is SGHTA and CDR2 is FQGTGA. This CDR3 is CASMTSAGLKETQYF. As DNA, the CDR3 is TGTGCCAGCATGACGTCAGCGGGGCTTAAAGAGACCCAGTACTTC.

This sequence joins TRBV2 and TRBJ2-7; tentatively, D is TRBD1 (6 bases). There are 17 residues in the CDR3. Trimming shortened V by 10 bases and J by 0 bases, and 25 bases separated the two germline ends. Per the germline V gene, CDR1 is SNHLY and CDR2 is FYNNEI. CDR3 DNA sequence: TGTGCCACCACGAATCCCATCCGACAGGATTACTCCTACGAGCAGTACTTC. The encoded protein is CATTNPIRQDYSYEQYF. Using reference TRBV2 and TRBJ2-7 for the parts outside the CDR3, the full variable domain is EPEVTQTPSHQVTQMGQEVILRCVPISNHLYFYWYRQILGQKVEFLVSFYNNEISEKSEIFDDQFSVERPDGSNFTLKIRSTKLEDSAMYFCATTNPIRQDYSYEQYFGPGTRLTVT.

This clonotype was observed a few times. Here the CDR3 reads CASSLAPQGELFF. The CDR3 nucleotides read TGTGCCAGCAGCTTGGCCCCCCAAGGGGAGCTGTTTTTT. The chain has TRBV5-4 and TRBJ2-2; D is uncertain. Trimming removed 0 bases from V and 8 bases from J, with 8 bases in between. CDR3 size: 13 residues. CDR1 is SGHNT and CDR2 is YYREEE in the germline V gene (reference sequence).

V gene TRBV27 combines with J gene TRBJ2-1; 10 bases are a match to TRBD1. The trim removed 5 bases at V and 9 bases at J, leaving 16 bases unmatched. The CDR3 consists of 17 residues. Germline-derived CDR1 and CDR2 are MNHEY and SMNVEV (reference sequence). CDR3 loop: CASSNRDRGAPYGEQFF. For the CDR3, the DNA is TGTGCCAGCAGTAACCGGGACAGGGGTGCTCCATATGGTGAGCAGTTCTTC.

This clonotype has just a few counts. The J gene is TRBJ2-5, the V gene TRBV5-1; D may be TRBD2 (6 bases). CDR1 is SGHRS, CDR2 YFSETQ, per germline. The CDR3 has 16 residues. Trimming cost V 3 bases and J 4 bases, with 19 bases left between them. The CDR3 is CASSSLPGSSRETQYF. The CDR3 nucleotides are TGCGCCAGCAGCTCCCTCCCCGGGAGTTCGCGAGAGACCCAGTACTTC.

The genes are TRBV11-2 and TRBJ2-7; 11 bases line up with TRBD2. Germline values: CDR1 SGHAT, CDR2 FQNNGV. CDR3 length equals 16 residues. V was pared by 0 bases and J by 7 bases, with 8 bases of the junction left unmatched. DNA of the CDR3: TGTGCCAGCAGCTTAGAGGGACTAGCGGAACTTCGGGAGCAGTACTTC. Amino acids: CASSLEGLAELREQYF.

V and J are TRBV6-5 and TRBJ2-5, with a possible D match to TRBD1 (6 bases). Germline CDR1 is MNHEY and CDR2 is SVGAGI. CDR3 length equals 16 residues. With 3 bases removed from V and 1 base from J, the gap between germline ends came to 15 bases. CDR3 amino acids: CASSYSYREIQETQYF. DNA for the CDR3: TGTGCCAGCAGTTATAGTTACAGGGAAATCCAAGAGACCCAGTACTTC.

V gene TRBV7-8 combines with J gene TRBJ1-2, with a weak D call TRBD1 (5 bases). The CDR3 loop spans 13 amino acids. Trimming removed 4 bases at V and 6 bases at J, with 12 bases between. Germline CDR1 is SGHVS and CDR2 is FQNEAQ. The CDR3: CASSSRGIDGYTF. In nucleotides, the CDR3 is TGTGCCAGCAGCTCCCGGGGGATTGATGGCTACACCTTC.

The J gene is TRBJ1-6, the V gene TRBV7-3; D possibly corresponds to TRBD1 (6 bases). Germline loops: CDR1 SGHTA, CDR2 FQGTGA. V was trimmed by 1 base and J by 7 bases, leaving 11 bases between them. The CDR3 length is 15 residues. The CDR3 DNA sequence: TGTGCCAGCAGCTTAATGGGGGGGCCCAATTCACCCCTCCACTTT. Protein: CASSLMGGPNSPLHF.

The chain links TRBV28 to TRBJ1-1, with a weak D call TRBD1 (5 bases). CDR1 and CDR2 (germline): MDHEN, SYDVKM. The ends were cut back, 6 bases at V and 0 bases at J, with 14 bases in the middle. The CDR3 is made up of 15 amino acids. The CDR3 here is CASSEGPGMNTEAFF. CDR3 sequence (DNA): TGTGCCAGCAGCGAAGGCCCAGGGATGAACACTGAAGCTTTCTTT.

The V call is TRBV4-1, the J call TRBJ2-7; perhaps TRBD2 as D (6 bases). Germline CDR1 MGHRA, CDR2 YSYEKL. Trimming cost V 1 base and J 1 base, with 14 bases left between them. The CDR3 is 16 residues long. The CDR3 DNA is TGCGCCAGCAGCCAAGGGGAGGAGCGGTTTTCCTACGAGCAGTACTTC. Amino acid sequence: CASSQGEERFSYEQYF.

On this clonotype itself: This may be a read error, as it is one base from a much larger clone. The chain joins TRBV5-1 to TRBJ2-5; 10 positions agree with TRBD1. The J call may be incorrect, as the DNA end agrees better with TRBJ2-7. The CDR3 spans 15 residues. CDR1 and CDR2 from the germline V gene are SGHRS and YFSETQ. Here the CDR3 reads CASSWTGTGAYEQYF. DNA of the CDR3: TGCGCCAGCAGCTGGACCGGGACAGGGGCCTACGAGCAGTACTTC.

This clonotype was found a few times. The V call is TRBV20-1, the J call TRBJ2-7; 8 bases fit TRBD2. The CDR3 covers 18 residues. J was trimmed by 3 bases and V by 2 bases; bases with no gene match: 18. Germline assignment: CDR1 DFQATT and CDR2 SNEGSKA (reference sequence). The CDR3 DNA reads as TGCAGTGCTAGACATATCCGACTAAGCGGGAGCGCACACTACGAGCAGTACTTC. It translates to CSARHIRLSGSAHYEQYF.

This clonotype was counted a few times. A read error may account for a junction end that differs from germline. The chain links TRBV4-2 to TRBJ2-1, with a tentative D call TRBD2 (6 bases). The CDR3 is 18 amino acids. Germline CDR1 reads LGHNA; CDR2 reads YNFKEQ. In nucleotides, the CDR3 is TGTGCCGGCAGCCAAGAGCACGCGGGGAGGCCGATTTACGATGAGCAGTTCTTC. It codes for CAGSQEHAGRPIYDEQFF.

In its sample, this clonotype was seen a few times. For the CDR3, the DNA is TGTGCCAGCAGCCCAGAGAAGCACGGGACGCAGTATTTT. Residues: CASSPEKHGTQYF. The genes are TRBV7-9 and TRBJ2-3, with D hard to call. The CDR3 contains 13 residues. Trimming left V 5 bases short and J 9 bases short, with 15 bases between. Germline assignment: CDR1 SEHNR and CDR2 FQNEAQ (reference sequence).

This clonotype was detected only a few times. This chain connects TRBV5-1 to TRBJ2-3; TRBD2 agrees at 9 bases. CDR1 SGHRS and CDR2 YFSETQ come from the germline V gene. This CDR3 region has 14 residues. With 6 bases clipped from V and 4 bases from J, the junction kept 6 bases outside the gene matches. CDR3 sequence reads: CASTQRGAADTQYF. The CDR3 DNA is TGCGCCAGCACCCAGCGGGGGGCTGCAGATACGCAGTATTTT.

This clonotype was seen a few times. The genes are TRBV7-9 and TRBJ1-1; 8 bases align to TRBD1. Trimming at V came to 10 bases and at J to 5 bases, leaving 9 bases not matched to a gene. The germline gives CDR1 SEHNR, CDR2 FQNEAQ (reference sequence). The CDR3 loop spans 13 amino acids. The DNA for the CDR3 is TGTGCCATAACAGGGGGAATGGTGACTGAAGCTTTCTTT. Translated, it gives CAITGGMVTEAFF.

This sequence joins TRBV7-3 and TRBJ2-3; TRBD2 aligns across 11 bases. Germline V gene lookup returns CDR1 SGHTA and CDR2 FQGTGA. There are 14 residues in the CDR3. The ends lost 5 bases at V and 14 bases at J; junction bases unmatched: 12. The CDR3 DNA reads TGTGCCAGCAGCGCACAACTAGCGGGAGAATCGCTGTATTTT. Translation: CASSAQLAGESLYF.